This T cell receptor beta chain is from a study of CD4 T cell repertoires in COVID-19. The table came from immunoSEQ multiplex PCR; TCRdb's copy has only in-frame clones and leaves some out. The sample yields around 23,000 clones, 93% seen once. As for this clone: At one of its ends the junction is not consistent with the germline gene, which may arise from a read error. This specimen includes other DNA sequences encoding the same CDR3.

No culture step preceded sequencing of the ex vivo isolated memory T cells. This material consisted of circulating follicular helper CD4+ T cells (cTfh) from blood, taken before the COVID-19 pandemic. This TCR came from a human donor who had COVID-19.

The CDR3 DNA reads TGTGCCAGTAGTCCATCGGACAGGGGTACACCCCTTCACTTT. Its translation is CASSPSDRGTPLHF. This chain links TRBV19 with TRBJ1-6; 9 positions match TRBD1. The CDR3 is 14 amino acids. The germline V gene has CDR1 LNHDA and CDR2 SQIVND (reference sequence).